Presented here are 27 T cell receptor beta chains from one specimen sequenced in a study of CD8 T cells in Susac syndrome. An input of about 0.45 to 1 ug of RNA was subjected to reverse transcription using random hexamers. TCRdb processed the immunoSEQ multiplex PCR reads anew with MiXCR; each CDR3 protein has one entry. The repertoire holds about 190,000 distinct CDR3 sequences, with approximately 94% as singletons. Sequencing input: CD4+ T cells from PBMCs. These receptors all come from a human donor with Susac syndrome.

CDR3: CASSLDPEITGELFF. DNA for the CDR3: TGCGCCAGCAGCTTGGACCCAGAAATCACCGGGGAGCTGTTTTTT. The gene calls are TRBV5-1 and TRBJ2-2, with unresolved D. Trimming cost V 0 bases and J 4 bases, with 10 bases left between them. Per germline, CDR1 SGHRS and CDR2 YFSETQ. The CDR3 has 15 amino acids.

This chain links TRBV9 with TRBJ2-1; D may be TRBD1 (6 bases). Trimming left V 2 bases short and J 7 bases short, with 7 bases between. Per germline, CDR1 SGDLS and CDR2 YYNGEE. The CDR3 runs 12 residues. In nucleotides, the CDR3 is TGTGCCAGCAGCGTTACAGGGAATGAGCAGTTCTTC. This translates into CASSVTGNEQFF.

The rearrangement joins TRBV15 to TRBJ2-1; 7 bases are shared with TRBD1. The ends lost 6 bases at V and 3 bases at J; junction bases unmatched: 8. This CDR3 is 15 amino acids long. Per germline, CDR1 LNHNV and CDR2 YYDKDF (reference sequence). CDR3 nucleotides: TGTGCCACCAGTACCCTCGACAGGGACTACAATGAGCAGTTCTTC. Translated, it gives CATSTLDRDYNEQFF.

V is TRBV3-1 and J is TRBJ1-1; D unresolved. V was shortened by 1 base and J by 1 base, with 10 bases between the two germline ends. CDR3 size: 15 residues. Germline V gives CDR1 LGHDT, CDR2 YNNKEL (reference sequence). This chain's CDR3 is CASSQAAQPNTEAFF. In nucleotides, the CDR3 is TGTGCCAGCAGCCAAGCAGCACAGCCGAACACTGAAGCTTTCTTT.

V usage is TRBV30 and J usage is TRBJ1-2; D not certain. The germline V and J ends were trimmed by 3 bases and 4 bases, with 18 bases remaining between them. Per germline, CDR1 GTSNPN and CDR2 SVGIG (reference sequence). There are 15 residues in the CDR3. The CDR3 nucleotides are TGTGCCTGGAGGACCGTCAGCCCCAACCTCTATGGCTACACCTTC. Translated, it gives CAWRTVSPNLYGYTF.

The J gene is TRBJ1-1, the V gene TRBV10-2, with TRBD1 identical over 8 bases. V shed 6 bases and J 5 bases; nucleotides not matched to a gene: 8. This CDR3 region has 14 residues. The germline gives CDR1 WSHSY, CDR2 SAAADI. The CDR3 region has the DNA TGCGCCAGCAGGGCGGACAGGGTGGGGACTGAAGCTTTCTTT. It encodes CASRADRVGTEAFF.

The gene calls are TRBV2 and TRBJ2-7; D gene ambiguous. Between the trimmed V and J ends, which lost 4 bases and 2 bases, there was a span of 6 bases. The germline gives CDR1 SNHLY, CDR2 FYNNEI. The CDR3 is made up of 12 amino acids. CDR3 nucleotides: TGTGCCAGCAGTGCCGAGACCTACGAGCAGTACTTC. This codes for CASSAETYEQYF.

The chain employs TRBV3-1 and TRBJ2-3; TRBD2 agrees at 11 bases. V dropped 0 bases and J dropped 8; count of bases not matched to a gene: 7. The CDR3 loop spans 16 amino acids. CDR1 is LGHDT and CDR2 is YNNKEL in the germline V gene (reference sequence). CDR3 sequence (DNA): TGTGCCAGCAGCCAAGATCTTCTAGCGGGGGGTCGTACGCAGTATTTT. It encodes CASSQDLLAGGRTQYF.

This clonotype was counted only a few times. This rearrangement joins TRBV11-2 to TRBJ2-1; 9 nucleotides line up with TRBD2. V gave up 4 bases and J gave up 5 bases; unmatched junction bases: 6. There are 15 residues in the CDR3. Germline-derived CDR1 and CDR2 are SGHAT and FQNNGV. The CDR3 region has the DNA TGTGCCAGCAGCTCCGGGACTAGCCCAAACAATGAGCAGTTCTTC. Amino acids: CASSSGTSPNNEQFF.

This chain uses TRBV14 with TRBJ2-5; D unclear. CDR1 is SGHDN and CDR2 is FVKESK in the germline V gene. V was clipped by 1 base and J by 4 bases, with 4 bases between them. The length of the CDR3 is 12 residues. In DNA form, the CDR3 reads TGTGCCAGCAGCCAAGGAGTAGAGACCCAGTACTTC. Its protein is CASSQGVETQYF.

The chain has TRBV15 and TRBJ1-4; D is unresolved. The V end was cut by 0 bases, the J end by 0 bases, with 8 bases between. This CDR3 is built from 16 residues. Per the germline V gene, CDR1 is LNHNV and CDR2 is YYDKDF (reference sequence). The CDR3 region has the DNA TGTGCCACCAGCAGAGATGTGGGGACAACTAATGAAAAACTGTTTTTT. This translates into CATSRDVGTTNEKLFF. Full variable domain (outside the CDR3, taken from reference TRBV15 and TRBJ1-4): DAMVIQNPRYQVTQFGKPVTLSCSQTLNHNVMYWYQQKSSQAPKLLFHYYDKDFNNEADTPDNFQSRRPNTSFCFLDIRSPGLGDTAMYLCATSRDVGTTNEKLFFGSGTQLSVL.

The V call is TRBV9, the J call TRBJ1-5; D is unclear. This CDR3 has 12 amino acids. Germline values: CDR1 SGDLS, CDR2 YYNGEE. The CDR3 coding sequence is TGTGCTAGCGGAGATAGCAATCAGCCCCAGCATTTT. The encoded protein is CASGDSNQPQHF.

V and J are TRBV19 and TRBJ2-1, with TRBD1 matching over 10 bases. V shed 7 bases, J shed 8 bases, and the junction held 8 bases outside the gene matches. Germline assignment: CDR1 LNHDA and CDR2 SQIVND (reference sequence). The length of the CDR3 is 14 residues. In DNA, the CDR3 is TGTGCCAGTATGGACAGGGGGATTCCTCATGAGCAGTTCTTC. Protein: CASMDRGIPHEQFF.

This clonotype has only one observation. The genes are TRBV20-1 and TRBJ2-4; D unresolved. Germline V CDR1 and CDR2: DFQATT, SNEGSKA (reference sequence). V shed 5 bases and J shed 0 bases, with 14 bases lying between them. The CDR3 contains 15 residues. DNA of the CDR3: TGCAGTGCTGGCCATCCAGAGATAGCCAAAAACATTCAGTACTTC. Protein product: CSAGHPEIAKNIQYF.

The gene calls are TRBV4-2 and TRBJ1-4; possible D gene TRBD1, 5 bases. The CDR3 totals 16 residues. Germline V gives CDR1 LGHNA, CDR2 YNFKEQ. Between the trimmed V and J ends, which lost 0 bases and 4 bases, there was a span of 12 bases. CDR3 protein: CASSQELRQSNEKLFF. The CDR3, as DNA: TGTGCCAGCAGCCAAGAACTTCGACAGAGTAATGAAAAACTGTTTTTT.

The chain has TRBV7-2 and TRBJ2-5, with 9 bases identical to TRBD1. The CDR3 has 15 amino acids. V lost 5 bases, J lost 5 bases, and 9 bases stayed unmatched. The germline V gene encodes CDR1 SGHTA and CDR2 FQGNSA. This chain's CDR3 is CASSPQQGARETQYF. CDR3 bases: TGTGCCAGCAGCCCACAACAGGGGGCGCGGGAGACCCAGTACTTC. Variable domain in full (rest from reference TRBV7-2 and TRBJ2-5): GAGVSQSPSNKVTEKGKDVELRCDPISGHTALYWYRQSLGQGLEFLIYFQGNSAPDKSGLPSDRFSAERTGGSVSTLTIQRTQQEDSAVYLCASSPQQGARETQYFGPGTRLLVL.

The chain carries TRBV30 and TRBJ1-2, with a tentative D call TRBD1 (5 bases). The V and J ends lost 2 bases and 4 bases respectively, with 8 bases between them. CDR1 is GTSNPN and CDR2 is SVGIG in the germline V gene (reference sequence). The CDR3 loop spans 12 amino acids. The CDR3 loop is CAWSTGGYGYTF. The CDR3 coding sequence is TGTGCCTGGAGTACGGGGGGCTATGGCTACACCTTC. The full variable domain, completed using reference TRBV30 and TRBJ1-2, is SQTIHQWPATLVQPVGSPLSLECTVEGTSNPNLYWYRQAAGRGLQLLFYSVGIGQISSEVPQNLSASRPQDRQFILSSKKLLLSDSGFYLCAWSTGGYGYTFGSGTRLTVV.

Here the CDR3 reads CASSSTSGGNYNEQFF. The DNA of the CDR3 is TGTGCCAGCAGCTCCACTAGCGGGGGAAACTACAATGAGCAGTTCTTC. The V call is TRBV11-2, the J call TRBJ2-1; TRBD2 matches 11 bases. Germline assignment: CDR1 SGHAT and CDR2 FQNNGV. The CDR3 totals 16 residues. Germline trimming cut 4 bases from V and 3 bases from J; bases unmatched to any gene: 5.

The chain links TRBV20-1 to TRBJ2-7; TRBD2 matches at 9 bases. The CDR3 loop spans 12 amino acids. Germline CDR1 reads DFQATT; CDR2 reads SNEGSKA (reference sequence). V shed 5 bases and J 4 bases; nucleotides not matched to a gene: 3. The CDR3 region is CSAGTSGYEQYF. The CDR3 coding sequence is TGCAGTGCTGGAACTAGCGGGTACGAGCAGTACTTC.

The J gene is TRBJ2-7, the V gene TRBV29-1; TRBD1 might be the D (5 bases). V was clipped by 7 bases and J by 1 base, with 11 bases between them. Germline CDR1 is SQVTM and CDR2 is ANQGSEA. The CDR3 contains 12 residues. The DNA of the CDR3 is TGCAGCGCCGAAAGGGGATCCTACGAGCAGTACTTC. Translation: CSAERGSYEQYF.

The rearrangement links TRBV5-4 to TRBJ2-5, with 10 bases matching TRBD1. The CDR3 is 16 residues long. Losses at the gene ends were 4 bases for V and 4 bases for J; bases not matched to a gene: 10. CDR1 is SGHNT, CDR2 YYREEE, per germline (reference sequence). The CDR3 loop reads CASSRPGQGLGETQYF. The CDR3 nucleotides read TGTGCCAGCAGCCGGCCGGGACAGGGGTTGGGAGAGACCCAGTACTTC.

The gene calls are TRBV6-1 and TRBJ1-2; D ambiguous. Germline assignment: CDR1 MNHNS and CDR2 SASEGT. This CDR3 is built from 10 residues. Trimming took off 3 bases at V and 4 bases at J, with 0 bases between the two ends. The chain's CDR3 is CASSDYGYTF. Here the CDR3 DNA reads TGTGCCAGCAGTGACTATGGCTACACCTTC.

This clonotype was seen just once. The chain has TRBV11-2 and TRBJ1-2, with D possibly matching TRBD1 (6 bases). Trimming took off 3 bases at V and 4 bases at J, with 15 bases between the two ends. This CDR3 contains 15 residues. Per the germline V gene, CDR1 is SGHAT and CDR2 is FQNNGV. For the CDR3, the DNA is TGTGCCAGCAGCTTTGGACGGGCAGGGGTCTATGGCTACACCTTC. Its protein is CASSFGRAGVYGYTF.

The V gene is TRBV11-2, the J gene TRBJ2-7; a weak D match, TRBD2 (7 bases). Trimming cost V 6 bases and J 7 bases, with 22 bases left between them. Germline assignment: CDR1 SGHAT and CDR2 FQNNGV. The CDR3 extends over 15 amino acids. In nucleotides, the CDR3 is TGTGCCAGCAGAACATGGGGAGGGGGGGCTTGGGAGCAGTACTTC. It specifies CASRTWGGGAWEQYF.

V is TRBV30 and J is TRBJ2-4; tentatively, D is TRBD2 (6 bases). In germline, CDR1 is GTSNPN, CDR2 SVGIG (reference sequence). CDR3 length equals 16 residues. Trimming shortened V by 0 bases and J by 9 bases, and 21 bases separated the two germline ends. CDR3 sequence reads: CAWSVSGTVGLGIQYF. CDR3 coding DNA: TGTGCCTGGAGTGTTTCGGGGACTGTGGGGTTGGGCATTCAGTACTTC.

The chain has TRBV11-2 and TRBJ2-4, with D possibly TRBD2 on 5 matching bases. From germline, CDR1 is SGHAT and CDR2 FQNNGV. V was clipped by 7 bases and J by 1 base, with 17 bases between them. CDR3 size: 16 residues. CDR3 protein: CASTALRGSAKNIQYF. CDR3 DNA sequence: TGTGCCAGCACCGCTCTGAGAGGGAGCGCCAAAAACATTCAGTACTTC.

This chain joins TRBV20-1 and TRBJ2-1; the match to TRBD2 covers 8 bases. The V gene's germline CDR1 is DFQATT and CDR2 SNEGSKA (reference sequence). Losses at the gene ends were 3 bases for V and 7 bases for J; bases not matched to a gene: 11. The CDR3 loop spans 15 amino acids. The CDR3 bases are TGCAGTGCTAGGACGGGGGGGCCAATGTCAAATGAGCAGTTCTTC. This gives the protein CSARTGGPMSNEQFF.